The clone carrying this TCR beta chain has more than one count but fewer than ten. Its antigen is as yet unknown. These data originate in a study of glioma-infiltrating T cells. Broader study findings: Gliomas, especially low-grade, showed above-expected tissue-blood divergence; non-neoplastic patients showed below. Very few CDR3 sequences were shared between tissue and blood.

Using RNA template, CDR3s of TCR alpha and beta were amplified with iRepertoire arm-PCR. TCRdb analysed the multiplex PCR reads with MiXCR anew, one entry per CDR3 protein. The table has around 99,000 distinct CDR3 sequences, around a quarter seen once. Germline lookup yields CDR1 MGHRA and CDR2 YSYEKL. The CDR3 covers 16 residues. The V segment lost 1 base and the J segment 7 bases; nucleotides outside the gene matches: 8. This sequence joins TRBV4-1 and TRBJ2-1, with 9 bases fitting TRBD1. The sequence was collected from a human donor with low-grade glioma or glioblastoma, undergoing nonglioma brain surgery, or in good health (not recorded which). Sample: glioma tissue, nonneoplastic brain tissue, or PBMCs (not recorded which). The CDR3 here is CASSQVPDRGRNEQFF. The CDR3 DNA reads TGCGCCAGCAGCCAAGTTCCGGACAGGGGTAGGAATGAGCAGTTCTTC.